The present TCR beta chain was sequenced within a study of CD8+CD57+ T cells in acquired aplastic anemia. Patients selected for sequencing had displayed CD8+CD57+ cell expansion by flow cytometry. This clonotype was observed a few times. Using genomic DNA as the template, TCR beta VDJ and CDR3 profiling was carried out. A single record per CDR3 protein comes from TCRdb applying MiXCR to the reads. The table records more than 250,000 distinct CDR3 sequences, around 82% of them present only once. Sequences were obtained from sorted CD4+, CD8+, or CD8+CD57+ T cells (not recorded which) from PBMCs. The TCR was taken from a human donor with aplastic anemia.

The CDR3 region is CATRMGSDNEQFF. DNA for the CDR3: TGTGCCACCAGGATGGGGTCGGACAATGAGCAGTTCTTC. The chain couples TRBV24-1 to TRBJ2-1; D is uncertain. CDR1 and CDR2 from the germline V gene are KGHDR and SFDVKD. The CDR3 has 13 amino acids. The germline V and J ends were trimmed by 7 bases and 5 bases, with 11 bases remaining between them.